This TCR beta chain was sequenced during a study of T cells in Graves' hyperthyroidism and ophthalmopathy. TCR beta CDR3 regions were amplified from RNA. The HTBI set primed first-round TCR CDR3 RT-PCR. TCRdb used MiXCR to reprocess the multiplex PCR reads, holding one entry per CDR3 protein. The data contain about 360,000 distinct CDR3 sequences, 20% to 30% of them singletons. Points from the study as a whole: Most thyroid clonotypes expanded above 0.001 were also detected in blood.

The CDR3 runs 12 residues. Germline CDR1 MDHEN, CDR2 SYDVKM. V lost 3 bases and J lost 5, with 8 bases in between. This clonotype was counted many times. The antigen is unknown. Uncontrolled infection, other autoimmune disease, pregnancy or lactation disqualified patients from enrolment. Clinicians diagnosed patients from clinical symptoms, serum thyroxine and TRAb, thyroid ultrasound and orbital computed tomography. The specimen sequenced was blood. J is TRBJ2-7 and V is TRBV28; a weak D match, TRBD2 (6 bases). The sequence derives from a man aged 45-65 years with Graves' hyperthyroidism. The CDR3: CASSLRDDEQYF. The CDR3 coding sequence is TGTGCCAGCAGTTTGCGGGATGACGAGCAGTACTTC.